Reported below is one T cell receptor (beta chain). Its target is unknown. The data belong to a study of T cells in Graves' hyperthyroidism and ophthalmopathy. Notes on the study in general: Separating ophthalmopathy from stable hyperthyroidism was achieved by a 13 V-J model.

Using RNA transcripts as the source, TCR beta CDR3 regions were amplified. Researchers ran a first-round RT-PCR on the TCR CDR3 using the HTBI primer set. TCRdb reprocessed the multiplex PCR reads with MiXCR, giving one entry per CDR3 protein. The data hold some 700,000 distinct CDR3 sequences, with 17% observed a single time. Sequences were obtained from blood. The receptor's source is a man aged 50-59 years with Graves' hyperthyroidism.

In nucleotides, the CDR3 is TGTGCCAGCAGTCGTAGCGGTAGGGGGGGGGCAGATACGCAGTATTTT. This encodes CASSRSGRGGADTQYF. The genes are TRBV6-1 and TRBJ2-3, with D maybe TRBD2 (7 bases). The germline CDR1 and CDR2 sequences are MNHNS and SASEGT. Trimming removed 5 bases at V and 4 bases at J, with 19 bases between. CDR3 length equals 16 residues.